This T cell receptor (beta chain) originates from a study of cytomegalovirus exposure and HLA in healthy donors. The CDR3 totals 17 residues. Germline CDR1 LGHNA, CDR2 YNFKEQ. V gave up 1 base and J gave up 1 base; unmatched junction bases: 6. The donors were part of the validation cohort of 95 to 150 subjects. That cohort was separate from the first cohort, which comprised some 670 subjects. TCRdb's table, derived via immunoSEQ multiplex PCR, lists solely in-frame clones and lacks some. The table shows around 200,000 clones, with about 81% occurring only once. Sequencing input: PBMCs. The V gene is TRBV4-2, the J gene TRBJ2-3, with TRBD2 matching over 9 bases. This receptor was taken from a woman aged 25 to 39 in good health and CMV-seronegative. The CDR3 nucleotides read TGTGCCAGCAGCCAAGCATCTAGCGGGGAAGGCACAGATACGCAGTATTTT. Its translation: CASSQASSGEGTDTQYF.